The rows below give T cell receptor beta chains drawn from one sample of a study of T cells after yellow fever vaccination. Via MiXCR, TCRdb re-called the 5' RACE reads, giving one row per CDR3 protein. The sample holds about 320,000 distinct CDR3 sequences; 12% are singletons and the top ten take 2.5% to 4%. The specimen comprised CD4+ T cells sorted from PBMCs, sampled 15 days after the yellow fever booster vaccination. The receptor set was obtained from a young man who received the YFV17D yellow fever vaccine. The CDR3 runs from the conserved cysteine through the conserved F or W. The D gene is left open where the match is weak. Rows give clone size only sometimes, using once, few, many, or a class for an expanded clone.

d_call j_call v_call clone_size cdr3_length cdr3_nt cdr3_aa
TRBD1 TRBJ1-4 TRBV12-3/TRBV12-4 . 14 TGTGCCAGCAGCCCCAGGGGGCGGAATGAAAAACTGTTTTTT CASSPRGRNEKLFF
TRBD1 TRBJ2-7 TRBV2 . 14 TGTGCCAGCAGCGGGACAGGGGGCTTGGGGGAGCAGTACTTC CASSGTGGLGEQYF
. TRBJ1-4 TRBV6-6 few 13 TGTGCCAGCAGGCGGCAGAACTATGAAAAACTGTTTTTT CASRRQNYEKLFF
TRBD1 TRBJ2-5 TRBV20-1 few 16 TGCAGTGCTAGGAGTCCCGGACAGGATTACCAAGAGACCCAGTACTTC CSARSPGQDYQETQYF
TRBD2 TRBJ2-1 TRBV5-1 . 15 TGCGCCAGCAGCTTACTTAGCGGGGGGGCGCATGAGCAGTTCTTC CASSLLSGGAHEQFF
. TRBJ2-3 TRBV10-3 few 14 TGTGCCATCAGTGATGTTTCGGCGTCGGATACGCAGTATTTT CAISDVSASDTQYF
TRBD1 TRBJ1-2 TRBV7-2 few 13 TGTGCCAGCAGCGCACGACAGGGGTTGGGCTACACCTTC CASSARQGLGYTF
. TRBJ2-7 TRBV5-1 few 13 TGCGCCAGCAGCTTGGCCGGGCAGAGCAAGCAGTACTTC CASSLAGQSKQYF
. TRBJ1-3 TRBV6-5 . 17 TGTGCCAGCAGTTACTCGAGTGCCCGGACAGCTGGAAACACCATATATTTT CASSYSSARTAGNTIYF
. TRBJ1-2 TRBV29-1 . 11 TGCAGCGCGGACACGCCGCGGGGCTACACCTTC CSADTPRGYTF
. TRBJ2-6 TRBV6-5 . 12 TGTGCCACACAGCCTGGGGCCAACGTCCTGACTTTC CATQPGANVLTF
TRBD1 TRBJ1-4 TRBV4-1 . 14 TGCGCCAGCAGCCGGGACAGTCTAAATGAAAAACTGTTTTTT CASSRDSLNEKLFF
. TRBJ2-1 TRBV2 few 14 TGTGCCAGCAGTCCCAACAGGCCCCACAATGAGCAGTTCTTC CASSPNRPHNEQFF
. TRBJ1-4 TRBV7-2 . 14 TGTGCCAGCAGCCCCGGGAGGGACGGTGAAAAACTGTTTTTT CASSPGRDGEKLFF
. TRBJ2-3 TRBV12-3/TRBV12-4 few 15 TGTGCCAGCAGTTTAGCGCTGATAAGCACAGATACGCAGTATTTT CASSLALISTDTQYF
TRBD1 TRBJ1-2 TRBV18 . 15 TGTGCCAGCTCACCTGGACAGGGAGGGGGCTATGGCTACACCTTC CASSPGQGGGYGYTF
TRBD2 TRBJ2-1 TRBV29-1 . 13 TGCAGCGTGGCTACTAGCGGGGGGGGTGAGCAGTTCTTC CSVATSGGGEQFF
. TRBJ2-3 TRBV6-2/TRBV6-3 few 10 TGTGCCAGCCGGGGCAGGACGCAGTATTTT CASRGRTQYF
. TRBJ2-2 TRBV7-3 . 12 TGTGCCAGCAGCTTCCCGGGGGAGGAGCTGTTTTTT CASSFPGEELFF
TRBD2 TRBJ2-3 TRBV29-1 many 15 TGCAGCGTCCTTCCAGCGGGGGGCGCCACAGATACGCAGTATTTT CSVLPAGGATDTQYF
. TRBJ1-5 TRBV6-6 . 11 TGTGCCAGCAGGGACAATCAGCCCCAGCATTTT CASRDNQPQHF
. TRBJ1-1 TRBV28 few 13 TGTGCCAGCAGCCTAGAGGACACCTTATGGGCTTTCTTT CASSLEDTLWAFF
TRBD2 TRBJ2-5 TRBV20-1 few 13 TGCAGTGCTAGAGGCGGGGGAGGAGAGACCCAGTACTTC CSARGGGGETQYF
TRBD2 TRBJ2-7 TRBV20-1 . 17 TGCAGTGCCCCCGGGACTAGCGGGGGGACCGTCTCCTACGAGCAGTACTTC CSAPGTSGGTVSYEQYF
. TRBJ2-3 TRBV24-1 . 14 TGTGCCACCAGTGATACCCGGGGGACAGATACGCAGTATTTT CATSDTRGTDTQYF
. TRBJ2-5 TRBV9 few 17 TGTGCCAGCAGCGCGAAACAAACTCGGGGGACCCAAGAGACCCAGTACTTC CASSAKQTRGTQETQYF
. TRBJ2-1 TRBV9 few 15 TGTGCCAGCAGCGTAGAGTGGGGGGGCCGCGATGAGCAGTTCTTC CASSVEWGGRDEQFF
. TRBJ2-5 TRBV2 . 16 TGTGCCAGCAGTGCCCCAAGGGCTGTGGGTCAAGAGACCCAGTACTTC CASSAPRAVGQETQYF
. TRBJ1-3 TRBV7-2 many 15 TGTGCCAGCAGCTTCCAGTTTGGGGCTGGAAACACCATATATTTT CASSFQFGAGNTIYF
TRBD2 TRBJ2-1 TRBV6-5 few 13 TGTGCCAGCAGTGGGACTAGCGGGGCTTCACCTGCCTTC CASSGTSGASPAF
TRBD2 TRBJ2-5 TRBV4-1 . 16 TGCGCCAGCAGCCAACCGGGACTAGCGGATTACCAGACCCAGTACTTC CASSQPGLADYQTQYF
. TRBJ1-1 TRBV2 . 13 TGTGCCAGCAGTGAACAAGGGGACACTGAAGCTTTCTTT CASSEQGDTEAFF
TRBD1 TRBJ1-4 TRBV5-1 . 15 TGCGCCAGCAGCTTGTCGGACAGGGAGACTGAAAAACTGTTTTTT CASSLSDRETEKLFF
. TRBJ1-5 TRBV30 many 13 TGTGCCTGGAGTGTACAAGGGGACCAGCCCCAGCATTTT CAWSVQGDQPQHF
. TRBJ2-1 TRBV29-1 few 14 TGCAGCGTTGAGTCTTTCGCAGGGTCGGATGAGCAGTTCTTC CSVESFAGSDEQFF
. TRBJ2-4 TRBV12-3/TRBV12-4 few 12 TGTGCCAGCAGTTTAGACAGGATACTAGTGGACTTC CASSLDRILVDF
. TRBJ1-3 TRBV5-1 . 13 TGCGCCAGCAGCTTGGGGCGGAGAAACACCATATATTTT CASSLGRRNTIYF
. TRBJ1-2 TRBV7-2 . 17 TGTGCCAGCAGCTTTTTGGGTTCCGCTTGGATCCCAAAGGGCTACACCTTC CASSFLGSAWIPKGYTF
. TRBJ1-5 TRBV28 . 16 TGTGCCAGCAGTTTTGCGGGGGAGGGAGGCAATCAGCCCCAGCATTTT CASSFAGEGGNQPQHF
. TRBJ1-6 TRBV12-3/TRBV12-4 . 15 TGTGCCAGCAGTTTAGGGGGCAGCCTGAATTCACCCCTCCACTTT CASSLGGSLNSPLHF
. TRBJ2-2 TRBV6-5 few 14 TGTGCCAGCAGACGACAGGGAGGGGACGGGGAGCTGTTTTTT CASRRQGGDGELFF
TRBD1 TRBJ1-6 TRBV4-3 many 15 TGCGCCAGCAGCTACGGACAGGGAACTAATTCACCCCTCCACTTT CASSYGQGTNSPLHF
TRBD1 TRBJ1-4 TRBV12-3/TRBV12-4 . 16 TGTGCCAGCAGTCGTACAGGGGGCGCGTTTAACGAAAAACTGTTTTTT CASSRTGGAFNEKLFF
. TRBJ2-1 TRBV5-5 . 13 TGTGCCAGCAGCGCTACAGGGAGTAGGGGGCAGTTCTTC CASSATGSRGQFF
. TRBJ2-5 TRBV7-2 . 12 TGTGCCAGCAGCGGCCCGGAAGGGACCCAGTACTTC CASSGPEGTQYF
. TRBJ2-2 TRBV12-3/TRBV12-4 . 13 TGTGCCAGCAGACAGGCGAACACCGGGGAGCTGTTTTTT CASRQANTGELFF
. TRBJ2-3 TRBV19 . 16 TGTGCCAGTACCCGTAGAGCCGGGGTTGGGACAGATACGCAGTATTTT CASTRRAGVGTDTQYF
TRBD2 TRBJ2-1 TRBV5-1 . 14 TGCGCCAGCACTTTAGCGGGGGGTCACAATGAGCAGTTCTTC CASTLAGGHNEQFF
. TRBJ1-1 TRBV5-6 few 15 TGTGCCAGCAGCTTGCCGGGCAGGAGGAACAGTGAAGCTTTCTTT CASSLPGRRNSEAFF
. TRBJ1-3 TRBV7-2 few 16 TGTGCCAGCAGCTTAGGTGATCCCCTCTCTGGAAACACCATATATTTT CASSLGDPLSGNTIYF
TRBD1 TRBJ1-5 TRBV5-6 few 15 TGTGCCAGCAGCTCACGGGACAGGGGCAATCAGCCCCAGCATTTT CASSSRDRGNQPQHF
TRBD1 TRBJ2-3 TRBV28 many 16 TGTGCCAGCACCCGAGGTGGGACAGGGAGCACAGATACGCAGTATTTT CASTRGGTGSTDTQYF
. TRBJ2-1 TRBV7-9 few 16 TGTGCCAGCAGCCCGTGGCAGACGCAACACCTCAATGAGCAGTTCTTC CASSPWQTQHLNEQFF
. TRBJ2-1 TRBV18 few 13 TGTGCCAGCTCATGGGTGGATCGCGATGAGCAGTTCTTC CASSWVDRDEQFF
TRBD2 TRBJ2-2 TRBV28 few 17 TGTGCCAGCGGACTAGCGGGGGCGTACTCGAACACCGGGGAGCTGTTTTTT CASGLAGAYSNTGELFF
TRBD1 TRBJ1-1 TRBV12-3/TRBV12-4 many 15 TGTGCCAGCAGTCCCGGGACAGGGCCGGGCACTGAAGCTTTCTTT CASSPGTGPGTEAFF
. TRBJ1-2 TRBV6-6 few 14 TGTGCCAGCAGTTGGGCTCGGCCCCTCGACGGCTACACCTTC CASSWARPLDGYTF
. TRBJ2-1 TRBV4-3 few 15 TGCGCCAGCAGCCAATTGGGGGACGGGCTGGGTGAGCAGTTCTTC CASSQLGDGLGEQFF
. TRBJ1-2 TRBV20-1 . 12 TGCAGTGCTCCCGGGGCAGGGATTGGCTACACCTTC CSAPGAGIGYTF